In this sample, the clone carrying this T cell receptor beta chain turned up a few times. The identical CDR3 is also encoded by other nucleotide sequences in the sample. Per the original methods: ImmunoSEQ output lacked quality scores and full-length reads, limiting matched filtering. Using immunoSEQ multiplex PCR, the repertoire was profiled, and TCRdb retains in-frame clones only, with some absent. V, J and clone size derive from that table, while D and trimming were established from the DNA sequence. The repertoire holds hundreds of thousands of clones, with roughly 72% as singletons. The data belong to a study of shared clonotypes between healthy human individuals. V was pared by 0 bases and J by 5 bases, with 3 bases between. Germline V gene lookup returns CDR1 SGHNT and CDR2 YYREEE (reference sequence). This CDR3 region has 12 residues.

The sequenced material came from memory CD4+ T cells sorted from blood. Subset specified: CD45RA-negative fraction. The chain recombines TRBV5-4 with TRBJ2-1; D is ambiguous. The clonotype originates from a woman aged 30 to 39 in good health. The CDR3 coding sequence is TGTGCCAGCAGCTTGGTGGACAATGAGCAGTTCTTC. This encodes CASSLVDNEQFF.